The 4 T cell receptor beta chains below all came from one sample that was sequenced in a study of Ad26.COV2.S vaccination and SARS-CoV-2 variants. As to treatment: 19 received Ad26.COV2.S at low or high dose, single or two shots; about 5 received placebo; per-sample allocation not given. Following the first vaccine or placebo injection, samples were taken on day 63. Generated by immunoSEQ multiplex PCR, the TCRdb table keeps only in-frame clones and is missing some. Of 350,000 to 500,000 clones listed, 90% were seen once; the top ten hold approximately 4.5%. Sequenced material: peripheral blood, taken in a trial of Ad26.COV2.S vaccine versus placebo. The receptors here all came from a person between 18 and 59 years old who received the Ad26.COV2.S COVID-19 vaccine or a placebo.

The CDR3 region is CASSTYRGGNEKLFF. The CDR3 DNA is TGTGCCAGCAGCACCTACAGGGGTGGAAATGAAAAACTGTTTTTT. The chain carries TRBV7-9 and TRBJ1-4; 7 bases map to TRBD1. The J segment lost 5 bases and the V segment lost 5 bases, leaving 8 bases of the junction unmatched. CDR1 and CDR2 from the germline V gene are SEHNR and FQNEAQ (reference sequence). This CDR3 contains 15 residues.

The chain carries TRBV11-2 and TRBJ2-7, with 7 bases that match TRBD2. From germline, CDR1 is SGHAT and CDR2 FQNNGV. V lost 3 bases, J lost 6 bases, and 2 bases stayed unmatched. This CDR3 comprises 12 residues. CDR3 amino acids: CASSLGGFEQYF. In nucleotides, the CDR3 is TGTGCCAGCAGCTTGGGAGGGTTCGAGCAGTACTTC.

The chain employs TRBV6-1 and TRBJ1-3; unclear D gene. In germline, CDR1 is MNHNS, CDR2 SASEGT. Trimming removed 3 bases from V and 11 bases from J, with 11 bases in between. The CDR3 is 12 amino acids. The CDR3 bases are TGTGCCAGCAGTGAGCGTGGACTTGCCATATATTTT. Protein product: CASSERGLAIYF.

V usage is TRBV18 and J usage is TRBJ1-5; no clear D. The V gene's germline CDR1 is KGHSH and CDR2 LQKENI. CDR3 length: 14 residues. V lost 6 bases and J lost 0, with 9 bases in between. The CDR3 region has the DNA TGTGCCAGCTCCGATGGGAATAGCAATCAGCCCCAGCATTTT. Protein sequence: CASSDGNSNQPQHF.